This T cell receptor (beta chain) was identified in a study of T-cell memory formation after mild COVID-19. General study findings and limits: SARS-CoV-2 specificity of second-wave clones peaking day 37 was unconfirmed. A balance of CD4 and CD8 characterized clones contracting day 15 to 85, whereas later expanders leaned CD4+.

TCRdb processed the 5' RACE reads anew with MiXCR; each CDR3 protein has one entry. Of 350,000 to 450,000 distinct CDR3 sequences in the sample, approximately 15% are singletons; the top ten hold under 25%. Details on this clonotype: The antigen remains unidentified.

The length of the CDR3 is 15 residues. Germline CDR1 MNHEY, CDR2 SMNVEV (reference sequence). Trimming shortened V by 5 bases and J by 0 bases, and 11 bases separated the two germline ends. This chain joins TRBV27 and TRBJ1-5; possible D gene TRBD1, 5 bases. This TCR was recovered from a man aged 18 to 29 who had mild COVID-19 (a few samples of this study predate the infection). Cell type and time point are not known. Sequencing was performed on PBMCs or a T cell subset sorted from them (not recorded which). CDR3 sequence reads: CASSRTPSSNQPQHF. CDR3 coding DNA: TGTGCCAGCAGTCGGACACCCTCTAGCAATCAGCCCCAGCATTTT.